This is a list of T cell receptor beta chains from one sample in a study of cytomegalovirus exposure and HLA in healthy donors. Repertoires were generated with immunoSEQ multiplex PCR, while TCRdb's copy carries only in-frame clones and drops some. The sample has approximately 160,000 clones, approximately 77% seen once; the top ten hold roughly 1.5%. The sequencing sample was made of PBMCs. Every receptor here comes from a male donor in good health and CMV-seronegative. Both conserved end residues are part of each CDR3. The order of the fields is J gene, D gene, clone size, V gene, CDR3 DNA, CDR3 protein. D genes are given only for firm matches. Clone sizes are given selectively: once, few, many, or a class where the clone is expanded.

j_call: TRBJ1-5
d_call: -
clone_size: -
v_call: TRBV10-3
cdr3_nt: TGTGCCATCAGTGAGAGAAACAGTGGCAATCAGCCCCAGCATTTT
cdr3_aa: CAISERNSGNQPQHF

j_call: TRBJ2-3
d_call: -
clone_size: -
v_call: TRBV19
cdr3_nt: TGTGCCAGCCGTGGACAGTCTAAAACAGATACGCAGTATTTT
cdr3_aa: CASRGQSKTDTQYF

j_call: TRBJ2-7
d_call: TRBD2
clone_size: -
v_call: TRBV19
cdr3_nt: TGTGCCACTACGGAAGGGACTAGCGGCGAGCAGTACTTC
cdr3_aa: CATTEGTSGEQYF

j_call: TRBJ2-6
d_call: TRBD1
clone_size: -
v_call: TRBV7-9
cdr3_nt: TGTGCCAGCAGCCTCTCCGGGACAGAGAGCTCTGGGGCCAACGTCCTGACTTTC
cdr3_aa: CASSLSGTESSGANVLTF

j_call: TRBJ2-7
d_call: -
clone_size: -
v_call: TRBV28
cdr3_nt: TGTGCCAGCAGTTTACAGTCCTACGAGCAGTACTTC
cdr3_aa: CASSLQSYEQYF

j_call: TRBJ1-1
d_call: -
clone_size: once
v_call: TRBV7-9
cdr3_nt: TGTGCCAGCAGCTCTTTAGCTGAAGCTTTCTTT
cdr3_aa: CASSSLAEAFF

j_call: TRBJ1-5
d_call: -
clone_size: -
v_call: TRBV6-1
cdr3_nt: TGTGCCAGCATTAGACGGGGGGTCAATCAGCCCCAGCATTTT
cdr3_aa: CASIRRGVNQPQHF

j_call: TRBJ2-7
d_call: -
clone_size: -
v_call: TRBV19
cdr3_nt: TGTGCCAGTGGAGGTTCCTACGAGCAGTACTTC
cdr3_aa: CASGGSYEQYF

j_call: TRBJ2-2
d_call: -
clone_size: -
v_call: TRBV28
cdr3_nt: TGTGCCAGCCTGCGGCGGGTGAACACCGGGGAGCTGTTTTTT
cdr3_aa: CASLRRVNTGELFF

j_call: TRBJ1-1
d_call: -
clone_size: -
v_call: TRBV10-3
cdr3_nt: TGTGCCATCATCGCGGGGTCTGAAGCTTTCTTT
cdr3_aa: CAIIAGSEAFF

j_call: TRBJ2-3
d_call: TRBD1
clone_size: -
v_call: TRBV11-3
cdr3_nt: TGTGCCAGCAGCCCGGGACAGTGGAATAGCACAGATACGCAGTATTTT
cdr3_aa: CASSPGQWNSTDTQYF

j_call: TRBJ1-3
d_call: -
clone_size: -
v_call: TRBV14
cdr3_nt: TGTGCCAGCAGCCAACCAGGGTCCGGAAACACCATATATTTT
cdr3_aa: CASSQPGSGNTIYF

j_call: TRBJ2-5
d_call: TRBD1
clone_size: -
v_call: TRBV27
cdr3_nt: TGTGCCAGCAGTTCCCGGGACAGACCCAGGACCCAGTACTTC
cdr3_aa: CASSSRDRPRTQYF

j_call: TRBJ2-3
d_call: -
clone_size: -
v_call: TRBV7-2
cdr3_nt: TGTGCCAGCAGCTTCCAGACAGATACGCAGTATTTT
cdr3_aa: CASSFQTDTQYF

j_call: TRBJ2-5
d_call: -
clone_size: -
v_call: TRBV5-1
cdr3_nt: TGCGCCAGCAGCTTGGCCTCGACTACGGAGACCCAGTACTTC
cdr3_aa: CASSLASTTETQYF

j_call: TRBJ1-1
d_call: -
clone_size: -
v_call: TRBV5-1
cdr3_nt: TGCGCCAGCAGCCCGTCGGGACAAATGAACACTGAAGCTTTCTTT
cdr3_aa: CASSPSGQMNTEAFF

j_call: TRBJ1-5
d_call: -
clone_size: few
v_call: TRBV6-5
cdr3_nt: TGTGCCAGCAGTTACTCGAGATCTCAGCCCCAGCATTTT
cdr3_aa: CASSYSRSQPQHF

j_call: TRBJ2-7
d_call: -
clone_size: few
v_call: TRBV7-8
cdr3_nt: TGTGCCAGCAGCTTAGTGGCCTCCTACGAGCAGTACTTC
cdr3_aa: CASSLVASYEQYF

j_call: TRBJ2-7
d_call: -
clone_size: once
v_call: TRBV6-6
cdr3_nt: TGTGCCAGCAGTTACTCAAAAACGACAGCTCCAGTGCAGTACTTC
cdr3_aa: CASSYSKTTAPVQYF

j_call: TRBJ2-1
d_call: -
clone_size: -
v_call: TRBV7-6
cdr3_nt: TGTGCCAGCAGCTTAGGTCTAGGCGGGAAAAATGAGCAGTTCTTC
cdr3_aa: CASSLGLGGKNEQFF

j_call: TRBJ2-7
d_call: -
clone_size: -
v_call: TRBV29-1
cdr3_nt: TGCAGCTTCGGGGAAAGCTACGAGCAGTACTTC
cdr3_aa: CSFGESYEQYF

j_call: TRBJ1-2
d_call: -
clone_size: -
v_call: TRBV4-2
cdr3_nt: TGTGCCAGCAGCCAAGACAGGGGAGCTAACTATGGCTACACCTTC
cdr3_aa: CASSQDRGANYGYTF

j_call: TRBJ2-7
d_call: TRBD2
clone_size: -
v_call: TRBV7-2
cdr3_nt: TGTGCCAGCAGCTTAGGGACTAGCGGGAGGGCGTACGAGCAGTACTTC
cdr3_aa: CASSLGTSGRAYEQYF